These 24 T cell receptor beta chains came from one sample sequenced in a study of siplizumab effects on memory and regulatory T cells. The protocol was immunoSEQ multiplex PCR, while the TCRdb copy is restricted to in-frame clones and leaves out a portion. The table lists around 61,000 clones, around 97% of them singletons, with approximately 1.1% in the top ten. The sequencing sample was made of naive CD8+ T cells sorted from blood. The origin of the receptors is a human donor in good health.

This clone was observed a single time. This chain uses TRBV9 with TRBJ2-1; 10 nucleotides align to TRBD1. J gave up 6 bases and V 0 bases, and 6 bases lay outside the gene matches. The CDR3 extends over 16 amino acids. Germline loops: CDR1 SGDLS, CDR2 YYNGEE. The CDR3 protein is CASSVAGQGLGNEQFF. In DNA, the CDR3 is TGTGCCAGCAGCGTAGCGGGACAGGGGCTCGGCAATGAGCAGTTCTTC.

V gene TRBV5-6 combines with J gene TRBJ1-2; maybe TRBD1 (5 bases). The germline gives CDR1 SGHDT, CDR2 YYEEEE. Trimming took 4 bases from V and 5 from J, leaving 12 bases between them. The CDR3 loop spans 13 amino acids. The chain's CDR3 is CASSPGRGYGYTF. The DNA for the CDR3 is TGTGCCAGCAGCCCCGGTAGGGGTTATGGCTACACCTTC.

The chain couples TRBV6-1 to TRBJ2-7; either TRBD1 or TRBD2 may supply D (7 bases each). V shed 6 bases and J shed 5 bases, with 20 bases lying between them. The CDR3 length is 15 residues. Germline assignment: CDR1 MNHNS and CDR2 SASEGT. Here the CDR3 reads CASSSGETGNDEQYF. CDR3 DNA sequence: TGTGCCAGCAGCAGCGGGGAGACAGGGAACGACGAGCAGTACTTC.

CDR3 sequence reads: CAFIGTSGREQFF. DNA of the CDR3: TGTGCCTTCATCGGGACTAGCGGACGTGAGCAGTTCTTC. The gene calls are TRBV30 and TRBJ2-1; 11 bases map to TRBD2. Germline loops: CDR1 GTSNPN, CDR2 SVGIG (reference sequence). Unmatched junction bases numbered 8, after V lost 7 bases and J lost 9 bases. The CDR3 runs to 13 residues.

This chain joins TRBV29-1 and TRBJ2-7, with D uncertain. CDR1 and CDR2 (germline): SQVTM, ANQGSEA. The CDR3 runs to 11 residues. Trimming pared 0 bases from V and 3 bases from J, leaving 3 bases between. The CDR3 nucleotides are TGCAGCGTTGAAGAGAGCTACGAGCAGTACTTC. Its translation is CSVEESYEQYF.

The V and J genes are TRBV5-4 and TRBJ2-7, with TRBD2 identical over 10 bases. V gave up 3 bases and J gave up 11 bases; unmatched junction bases: 2. The CDR3 contains 11 residues. CDR1 and CDR2 from the germline V gene are SGHNT and YYREEE (reference sequence). CDR3 residues: CASSSGTSEYF. The DNA for the CDR3 is TGTGCCAGCAGCTCCGGGACTAGCGAGTACTTC.

The chain is built from TRBV7-9 and TRBJ2-7, with D perhaps matching TRBD1 (6 bases). Germline-derived CDR1 and CDR2 are SEHNR and FQNEAQ (reference sequence). There are 12 residues in the CDR3. V gave up 3 bases and J gave up 6 bases, with 9 bases separating them. The CDR3 DNA is TGTGCCAGCAGCTTGGGGGCGAGCGAGCAGTACTTC. This codes for CASSLGASEQYF.

This chain uses TRBV14 with TRBJ2-1, with TRBD1 matching over 7 bases. After removal of 4 bases from V and 4 bases from J, the junction contained 4 bases not matched to a gene. Germline V gene lookup returns CDR1 SGHDN and CDR2 FVKESK. The CDR3 contains 14 residues. This CDR3 reads CASSRDREYNEQFF. Here the CDR3 DNA reads TGTGCCAGCAGCCGAGACAGGGAGTACAATGAGCAGTTCTTC.

The chain employs TRBV7-9 and TRBJ2-3, with a tentative D call TRBD1 (7 bases). V was cut by 5 bases and J by 3 bases, with 15 bases left in between. Germline V gives CDR1 SEHNR, CDR2 FQNEAQ (reference sequence). The CDR3 runs to 15 residues. CDR3 residues: CASSASPGGTDTQYF. CDR3 sequence (DNA): TGTGCCAGCAGCGCTAGCCCAGGGGGGACAGATACGCAGTATTTT.

The V gene is TRBV19, the J gene TRBJ2-7; possible D gene TRBD2, 6 bases. CDR3 length equals 14 residues. Trimming shortened V by 8 bases and J by 6 bases, and 20 bases separated the two germline ends. Germline V gene sequence: CDR1 LNHDA, CDR2 SQIVND (reference sequence). CDR3 DNA: TGTGCCAGTCGCGAGGGAGGTAGCGTGGCCGAGCAGTACTTC. Translated: CASREGGSVAEQYF. Together with reference TRBV19 and TRBJ2-7, the CDR3 gives the full variable domain: DGGITQSPKYLFRKEGQNVTLSCEQNLNHDAMYWYRQDPGQGLRLIYYSQIVNDFQKGDIAEGYSVSREKKESFPLTVTSAQKNPTAFYLCASREGGSVAEQYFGPGTRLTVT.

The V gene is TRBV9, the J gene TRBJ2-5; tentative D call: TRBD2 (5 bases). CDR1 SGDLS and CDR2 YYNGEE come from the germline V gene. Trimming removed 3 bases at V and 2 bases at J, with 14 bases between. The CDR3 runs to 15 residues. The CDR3 loop is CASSGEAGGQETQYF. The CDR3 nucleotides are TGTGCCAGCAGCGGAGAGGCGGGCGGACAAGAGACCCAGTACTTC. The whole variable domain, filled in from reference TRBV9 and TRBJ2-5, reads DSGVTQTPKHLITATGQRVTLRCSPRSGDLSVYWYQQSLDQGLQFLIQYYNGEERAKGNILERFSAQQFPDLHSELNLSSLELGDSALYFCASSGEAGGQETQYFGPGTRLLVL.

V usage is TRBV19 and J usage is TRBJ2-1; D uncertain. Trimming stripped 3 bases from V and 4 bases from J, with 16 bases between. The CDR3 extends over 16 amino acids. Germline-derived CDR1 and CDR2 are LNHDA and SQIVND (reference sequence). CDR3 in DNA: TGTGCCAGTAGTATCGGTTCTCCATGGAGTTACAATGAGCAGTTCTTC. This codes for CASSIGSPWSYNEQFF.

The V call is TRBV4-2, the J call TRBJ1-2, with D possibly TRBD1 on 6 matching bases. In germline, CDR1 is LGHNA, CDR2 YNFKEQ. V lost 2 bases and J 2 bases, leaving 15 bases between the germline ends. The CDR3 length is 16 residues. This chain's CDR3 is CASSQPGQGGNYGYTF. For the CDR3, the DNA is TGTGCCAGCAGCCAACCGGGACAAGGGGGGAACTATGGCTACACCTTC.

The chain joins TRBV27 to TRBJ2-1; D is unresolved. Trimming cost V 4 bases and J 8 bases, with 9 bases left between them. CDR3 length: 12 amino acids. The V gene's germline CDR1 is MNHEY and CDR2 SMNVEV (reference sequence). The CDR3 protein is CASSSYSDEQFF. DNA for the CDR3: TGTGCCAGCAGTTCTTATTCTGATGAGCAGTTCTTC.

This chain links TRBV4-1 with TRBJ1-3; D is undetermined. Per germline, CDR1 MGHRA and CDR2 YSYEKL. The CDR3 spans 18 residues. V lost 2 bases, J lost 3 bases, and 20 bases lay in between. The CDR3 DNA is TGCGCCAGCAGCCAAAATAACCCCGACCGATTGCTTGGAAACACCATATATTTT. The encoded protein is CASSQNNPDRLLGNTIYF.

This chain connects TRBV7-2 to TRBJ2-3; no clear D. The CDR3 runs 12 residues. The V end lost 1 base, the J end lost 5 bases, and 4 bases lay between the germline ends. CDR1 and CDR2 (germline): SGHTA, FQGNSA. The CDR3 is CASSLVGDTQYF. Here the CDR3 DNA reads TGTGCCAGCAGCTTAGTTGGAGATACGCAGTATTTT. The whole variable domain, remainder taken from reference TRBV7-2 and TRBJ2-3, is GAGVSQSPSNKVTEKGKDVELRCDPISGHTALYWYRQSLGQGLEFLIYFQGNSAPDKSGLPSDRFSAERTGGSVSTLTIQRTQQEDSAVYLCASSLVGDTQYFGPGTRLTVL.

The gene calls are TRBV14 and TRBJ2-1, with TRBD2 matching over 12 bases. The CDR3 is 13 amino acids. V gave up 1 base and J gave up 12 bases; unmatched junction bases: 1. The V gene's germline CDR1 is SGHDN and CDR2 FVKESK. In DNA, the CDR3 is TGTGCCAGCAGCCAAGGACTAGCGGGAGTGCAGTTCTTC. Translated: CASSQGLAGVQFF.

The chain employs TRBV11-2 and TRBJ2-7; D may correspond to TRBD1 or TRBD2 (5 bases each). The V gene lost 1 base and the J gene lost 0 bases, with 10 bases spanning the gap. Germline CDR1 SGHAT, CDR2 FQNNGV. CDR3 length: 15 residues. CDR3: CASSLGPGASYEQYF. The CDR3 DNA sequence: TGTGCCAGCAGCTTAGGACCCGGGGCCTCCTACGAGCAGTACTTC.

The chain recombines TRBV28 with TRBJ2-2, with 11 bases aligning to TRBD2. This CDR3 is 15 amino acids long. Trimming took 7 bases from V and 3 from J; bases not matched to a gene: 4. From germline, CDR1 is MDHEN and CDR2 SYDVKM. The CDR3 is CASKGTSGYTGELFF. CDR3 bases: TGTGCCAGCAAAGGGACTAGCGGTTACACCGGGGAGCTGTTTTTT.

This clone came up once. The chain employs TRBV5-1 and TRBJ2-7; 11 bases align to TRBD2. Per the germline V gene, CDR1 is SGHRS and CDR2 is YFSETQ. CDR3 length: 17 residues. V dropped 0 bases and J dropped 3; count of bases not matched to a gene: 8. The CDR3 nucleotides are TGCGCCAGCAGCTTGGAGGGTCTAGCGGGAGGTTACTACGAGCAGTACTTC. It specifies CASSLEGLAGGYYEQYF.

The chain recombines TRBV19 with TRBJ1-1; weak D call: TRBD1 (5 bases). Per the germline V gene, CDR1 is LNHDA and CDR2 is SQIVND (reference sequence). Trimming pared 8 bases from V and 4 bases from J, leaving 20 bases between. This CDR3 has 15 residues. The CDR3 DNA is TGTGCCAGTCAAGTATCAGGGTCCTTAGCCACTGAAGCTTTCTTT. Translated: CASQVSGSLATEAFF.

The genes are TRBV10-1 and TRBJ2-2; D is perhaps TRBD1 (6 bases). This CDR3 has 17 residues. The germline gives CDR1 WNHNN, CDR2 SYGVQD (reference sequence). The V end was cut by 5 bases, the J end by 7 bases, with 23 bases between. The CDR3 nucleotides read TGCGCCAGCAGTTACGTTCGTGCCCCAGGGGTCGGCGGGGAGCTGTTTTTT. Its translation is CASSYVRAPGVGGELFF.

The gene calls are TRBV6-6 and TRBJ2-3; 8 nucleotides line up with TRBD1. With V trimmed by 2 bases and J by 4 bases, 5 bases remained unmatched. Germline CDR1 reads MNHNY; CDR2 reads SVGAGI (reference sequence). The CDR3 consists of 15 residues. The CDR3 spells CASSYGQGGADTQYF. CDR3 in DNA: TGTGCCAGCAGTTACGGACAGGGAGGCGCAGATACGCAGTATTTT.

V gene TRBV5-4 combines with J gene TRBJ2-3; no clear D gene. The germline V gene has CDR1 SGHNT and CDR2 YYREEE (reference sequence). The V gene lost 0 bases and the J gene lost 4 bases, with 15 bases spanning the gap. The CDR3 consists of 16 residues. The DNA for the CDR3 is TGTGCCAGCAGCTTGGACTATGGGATATCTGCAGATACGCAGTATTTT. Amino acid sequence: CASSLDYGISADTQYF.